Listed here are 20 T cell receptor beta chains from one sample, sequenced in a study of technical replicates of blood from four donors. Measured with immunoSEQ multiplex PCR; TCRdb has only the in-frame clones, and not every one. The data show roughly 64,000 clones, 70% to 90% seen once. The material sequenced was PBMCs. The source of these receptors is a human donor in good health. Some clones in this sample may be carry-over from other donors' samples.

The V gene is TRBV30, the J gene TRBJ2-3; D is perhaps TRBD2 (6 bases). Germline V CDR1 and CDR2: GTSNPN, SVGIG (reference sequence). This CDR3 is 14 amino acids long. V was pared by 2 bases and J by 3 bases, with 12 bases between. The CDR3, as DNA: TGTGCCTGGAGTAAGAAGGGGAGGACAGATACGCAGTATTTT. It is translated as CAWSKKGRTDTQYF.

V usage is TRBV11-2 and J usage is TRBJ2-3, with D tentatively TRBD1 (7 bases). Trimming shortened V by 2 bases and J by 4 bases, and 19 bases separated the two germline ends. Germline CDR1 is SGHAT and CDR2 is FQNNGV. The CDR3 runs to 17 residues. CDR3 in DNA: TGTGCCAGCAGCTTATCGTTAACAGGGGAGGCGCCAGATACGCAGTATTTT. Amino acid sequence: CASSLSLTGEAPDTQYF.

This chain links TRBV5-1 with TRBJ1-4; 10 nucleotides line up with TRBD1. The CDR3 is made up of 17 amino acids. Germline V gene data show CDR1 as SGHRS and CDR2 as YFSETQ. The junction had 13 bases not matched to a gene; V was cut back by 4 bases and J by 7 bases. CDR3 in amino acids: CASSPGTGEGISEKLFF. DNA of the CDR3: TGCGCCAGCAGCCCAGGGACAGGGGAAGGAATTAGTGAAAAACTGTTTTTT. Full variable domain (missing parts from reference TRBV5-1 and TRBJ1-4): KAGVTQTPRYLIKTRGQQVTLSCSPISGHRSVSWYQQTPGQGLQFLFEYFSETQRNKGNFPGRFSGRQFSNSRSEMNVSTLELGDSALYLCASSPGTGEGISEKLFFGSGTQLSVL.

J is TRBJ1-5 and V is TRBV2; D perhaps matches TRBD1 (6 bases). CDR1 is SNHLY and CDR2 is FYNNEI in the germline V gene. Trimming stripped 5 bases from V and 4 bases from J, with 12 bases between. The CDR3 spans 14 residues. CDR3 nucleotide sequence: TGTGCCAGCAGTCCTGGACAGACTAATCAGCCCCAGCATTTT. As protein: CASSPGQTNQPQHF.

This CDR3 reads CASSLEGRRNSPLHF. As DNA, the CDR3 is TGTGCCAGCAGTTTAGAGGGTCGCAGGAATTCACCCCTCCACTTT. The chain recombines TRBV27 with TRBJ1-6; unclear D gene. Germline V gene sequence: CDR1 MNHEY, CDR2 SMNVEV (reference sequence). Deletions cut 2 bases from V and 7 bases from J, with 12 bases between. There are 15 residues in the CDR3.

V is TRBV11-2 and J is TRBJ2-1; TRBD2 matches at 8 bases. The germline CDR1 and CDR2 sequences are SGHAT and FQNNGV. The ends lost 4 bases at V and 6 bases at J; junction bases unmatched: 8. There are 15 residues in the CDR3. CDR3 in DNA: TGTGCCAGCAGCTCTTTGGGGCTAGCGGGCAATGAGCAGTTCTTC. Translation gives CASSSLGLAGNEQFF.

This clone was found a few times. The genes are TRBV9 and TRBJ2-3; 8 bases align to TRBD1. Trimming removed 4 bases from V and 6 bases from J; junction bases left unmatched: 10. The CDR3 is made up of 15 amino acids. Germline values: CDR1 SGDLS, CDR2 YYNGEE. CDR3 nucleotides: TGTGCCAGCAGCCTTGGACAGGGACAAGTGGATACGCAGTATTTT. It specifies CASSLGQGQVDTQYF.

This clone came up once. In nucleotides, the CDR3 is TGTGCCAGTGGGCTCCTACAGGGGGCATCCGGGGAGCTGTTTTTT. The encoded protein is CASGLLQGASGELFF. The chain employs TRBV7-3 and TRBJ2-2; TRBD1 matches 9 bases. The CDR3 runs to 15 residues. CDR1 is SGHTA, CDR2 FQGTGA, per germline. V was clipped by 9 bases and J by 6 bases; unmatched bases: 11. The whole variable domain, filled in from reference TRBV7-3 and TRBJ2-2, reads GAGVSQTPSNKVTEKGKYVELRCDPISGHTALYWYRQSLGQGPEFLIYFQGTGAADDSGLPNDRFFAVRPEGSVSTLKIQRTERGDSAVYLCASGLLQGASGELFFGEGSRLTVL.

The rearrangement links TRBV27 to TRBJ2-1; the D gene is possibly TRBD2 (6 bases). The CDR3 extends over 15 amino acids. CDR1 is MNHEY, CDR2 SMNVEV, per germline (reference sequence). V gave up 5 bases and J gave up 7 bases, with 18 bases separating them. CDR3 amino acids: CASSPHPGGTNEQFF. The CDR3 DNA follows: TGTGCCAGCAGTCCCCACCCGGGCGGGACTAATGAGCAGTTCTTC.

The chain combines TRBV6-1 with TRBJ1-2, with 9 bases lining up with TRBD1. The V segment lost 2 bases and the J segment 1 base; nucleotides outside the gene matches: 2. Germline V gene data show CDR1 as MNHNS and CDR2 as SASEGT. The CDR3 is 15 amino acids. CDR3: CASSETGQGNYGYTF. CDR3 nucleotide sequence: TGTGCCAGCAGTGAAACGGGACAGGGTAACTATGGCTACACCTTC.

The chain employs TRBV4-2 and TRBJ2-1, with 7 bases lining up with TRBD2. V shed 0 bases and J 2 bases; nucleotides not matched to a gene: 4. The CDR3 is made up of 16 amino acids. Germline V lookup: CDR1 LGHNA, CDR2 YNFKEQ. This CDR3 is CASSQDWAGAYNEQFF. The CDR3 DNA reads TGTGCCAGCAGCCAAGATTGGGCGGGAGCCTACAATGAGCAGTTCTTC.

The rearrangement joins TRBV19 to TRBJ1-6; D call uncertain. V lost 5 bases and J lost 7, with 15 bases in between. The germline V gene has CDR1 LNHDA and CDR2 SQIVND (reference sequence). This CDR3 is built from 15 residues. As DNA, the CDR3 is TGTGCCAGTAGTGCCGGATCCGCGGGGAATTCACCCCTCCACTTT. Translation gives CASSAGSAGNSPLHF.

This chain joins TRBV5-6 and TRBJ2-6; 7 bases match TRBD1. Germline CDR1 and CDR2: SGHDT and YYEEEE. Germline trimming cut 2 bases from V and 0 bases from J; bases unmatched to any gene: 8. The CDR3 spans 18 residues. The CDR3 DNA follows: TGTGCCAGCAGCTTTTCCGGGACAGTTAGCTCTGGGGCCAACGTCCTGACTTTC. Translating gives CASSFSGTVSSGANVLTF.

The chain employs TRBV5-1 and TRBJ2-3, with 9 nucleotides matching TRBD2. CDR1 SGHRS and CDR2 YFSETQ come from the germline V gene. Trimming took 4 bases from V and 1 from J; bases not matched to a gene: 4. This CDR3 contains 15 residues. Here the CDR3 DNA reads TGCGCCAGCAGCCCAAGGACTAGCGGCACAGATACGCAGTATTTT. It translates to CASSPRTSGTDTQYF.

V is TRBV5-4 and J is TRBJ2-1; 12 bases agree with TRBD1. Germline values: CDR1 SGHNT, CDR2 YYREEE (reference sequence). The CDR3 is 17 residues long. Losses at the gene ends were 3 bases for V and 9 bases for J; bases not matched to a gene: 13. The CDR3 region is CASSWGGSGTGGTEQFF. The CDR3 nucleotides read TGTGCCAGCAGCTGGGGGGGGTCGGGGACAGGGGGCACTGAGCAGTTCTTC.

J is TRBJ2-5 and V is TRBV7-2, with TRBD2 identical over 9 bases. Germline-derived CDR1 and CDR2 are SGHTA and FQGNSA. The CDR3 length is 16 residues. J gave up 1 base and V 0 bases, and 3 bases lay outside the gene matches. The CDR3 sequence: CASSLALAGTQETQYF. In DNA, the CDR3 is TGTGCCAGCAGCTTAGCCCTAGCGGGGACCCAAGAGACCCAGTACTTC.

J is TRBJ2-1 and V is TRBV11-2, with TRBD2 matching 7 bases. In germline, CDR1 is SGHAT, CDR2 FQNNGV. Trimming removed 5 bases from V and 0 bases from J; junction bases left unmatched: 4. The CDR3 has 15 residues. CDR3 sequence: CASSPRTSSYNEQFF. The CDR3 region has the DNA TGTGCCAGCAGCCCCAGGACTAGCTCCTACAATGAGCAGTTCTTC. The full variable domain, rest sourced from reference TRBV11-2 and TRBJ2-1, is EAGVAQSPRYKIIEKRQSVAFWCNPISGHATLYWYQQILGQGPKLLIQFQNNGVVDDSQLPKDRFSAERLKGVDSTLKIQPAKLEDSAVYLCASSPRTSSYNEQFFGPGTRLTVL.

This rearrangement joins TRBV7-6 to TRBJ2-2; TRBD2 matches at 9 bases. CDR3 length equals 16 residues. CDR1 is SGHVS, CDR2 FNYEAQ, per germline. V shed 3 bases, J shed 8 bases, and the junction held 10 bases outside the gene matches. CDR3 protein: CASSLLSSGSGGELFF. In DNA, the CDR3 is TGTGCCAGCAGCTTGTTGAGTAGCGGGAGTGGAGGGGAGCTGTTTTTT.

This rearrangement joins TRBV5-4 to TRBJ1-1; 7 bases are shared with TRBD1. The CDR3 totals 15 residues. The V gene end was trimmed by 4 bases and the J gene end by 3 bases; junction bases not matched to a gene: 9. CDR1 is SGHNT and CDR2 is YYREEE in the germline V gene (reference sequence). The CDR3 nucleotides read TGTGCCAGCAGCCGTGAGACAGGGCGGGACACTGAAGCTTTCTTT. It encodes CASSRETGRDTEAFF.

J is TRBJ1-2 and V is TRBV5-1; 9 bases map to TRBD1. The CDR3 runs to 14 residues. Losses at the gene ends were 2 bases for V and 6 bases for J; bases not matched to a gene: 5. From germline, CDR1 is SGHRS and CDR2 YFSETQ. The CDR3 region is CASSLQGASNGYTF. DNA for the CDR3: TGCGCCAGCAGCTTACAGGGGGCAAGCAATGGCTACACCTTC.